This record concerns one TCR beta chain sequence. What it recognizes is unknown. The sample belongs to a study of persistence of HIV-infected CD4 T cells. Findings and caveats of the study: CMV- and Gag-responding cells had lower TCRbeta richness than CD3/CD28-responding cells. Bulk TCR data could not be restricted to HIV-1-infected CMV-responding cells. Degenerate expanded CDR3beta sequences were enriched among CMV- and Gag-responding cells.

This was the immunoSEQ version 4 assay in survey mode. Here immunoSEQ multiplex PCR was the method, and the copy in TCRdb shows in-frame clones only, minus some. Here the sample spans about 36,000 clones, about 83% being singletons. The stimulus was an HIV-1 Gag 15-mer peptide pool, roughly 1 ug/peptide/mL. CD40L/CD69 double-negative CD45RO-high memory CD4+ T cells were collected. CDR3 length equals 12 residues. Per the germline V gene, CDR1 is SNHLY and CDR2 is FYNNEI. V shed 6 bases and J shed 2 bases, with 8 bases lying between them. The input for sequencing was cultured CD4+ T cells from PBMCs, taken from a patient who received antiretroviral therapy. This clonotype was obtained from an adult with HIV. The donor label of this sample is uncertain. This rearrangement joins TRBV2 to TRBJ2-7, with D possibly matching TRBD2 (5 bases). CDR3 region: CASRPGAYEQYF. In nucleotides, the CDR3 is TGTGCCAGCAGACCCGGGGCCTACGAGCAGTACTTC. The variable domain in full, with the rest retrieved from reference TRBV2 and TRBJ2-7, is EPEVTQTPSHQVTQMGQEVILRCVPISNHLYFYWYRQILGQKVEFLVSFYNNEISEKSEIFDDQFSVERPDGSNFTLKIRSTKLEDSAMYFCASRPGAYEQYFGPGTRLTVT.